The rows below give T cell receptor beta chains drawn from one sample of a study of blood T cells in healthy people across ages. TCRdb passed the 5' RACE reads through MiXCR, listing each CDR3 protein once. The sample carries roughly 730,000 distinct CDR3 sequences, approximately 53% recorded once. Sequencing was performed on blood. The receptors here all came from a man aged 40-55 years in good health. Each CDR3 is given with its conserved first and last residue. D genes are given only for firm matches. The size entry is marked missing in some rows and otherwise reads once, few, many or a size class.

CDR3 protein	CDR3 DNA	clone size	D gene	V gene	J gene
CASSFSLQETQYF	TGCGCCAGCAGCTTTTCCCTCCAAGAGACCCAGTACTTC	many	NA	TRBV5-1	TRBJ2-5
CSAPDGLAGRDIQYF	TGCAGTGCCCCAGACGGGCTAGCGGGGCGGGACATTCAGTACTTC	NA	TRBD2	TRBV20-1	TRBJ2-4
CASSSGLGSYNEQFF	TGTGCCAGCAGCTCTGGGCTGGGCTCCTACAATGAGCAGTTCTTC	few	NA	TRBV7-2	TRBJ2-1
CASSQVHTQGYNEQFF	TGCGCCAGCAGCCAAGTCCATACCCAGGGATACAATGAGCAGTTCTTC	many	NA	TRBV4-3	TRBJ2-1
CASSSLGYGYTF	TGTGCCAGCAGTTCCCTGGGCTATGGCTACACCTTC	few	NA	TRBV6-5	TRBJ1-2
CASSYRIPGQGYNEQFF	TGTGCCAGCAGTTACCGCATTCCGGGACAGGGTTACAATGAGCAGTTCTTC	once	TRBD1	TRBV6-5	TRBJ2-1
CASSSSVGGTDTQYF	TGTGCCAGCAGCTCCTCGGTCGGTGGGACGGATACGCAGTATTTT	few	NA	TRBV7-9	TRBJ2-3
CAISIWWSDRRSYEQYF	TGTGCCATCAGTATCTGGTGGAGCGATAGGCGAAGTTACGAGCAGTACTTC	NA	NA	TRBV10-3	TRBJ2-7
CASSKTVDGYTF	TGTGCCAGCAGCAAAACGGTAGATGGCTACACCTTC	NA	NA	TRBV21-1	TRBJ1-2
CASSLDVRGETQYF	TGTGCCAGCAGCTTAGATGTGAGAGGGGAGACCCAGTACTTC	few	NA	TRBV11-2	TRBJ2-5
CASSLVGRNDNEQFF	TGCGCCAGCAGCTTGGTCGGGAGAAACGACAATGAGCAGTTCTTC	NA	NA	TRBV5-1	TRBJ2-1
CSAPGVQNYNEQFF	TGCAGTGCCCCGGGTGTTCAGAACTACAATGAGCAGTTCTTC	NA	NA	TRBV20-1	TRBJ2-1